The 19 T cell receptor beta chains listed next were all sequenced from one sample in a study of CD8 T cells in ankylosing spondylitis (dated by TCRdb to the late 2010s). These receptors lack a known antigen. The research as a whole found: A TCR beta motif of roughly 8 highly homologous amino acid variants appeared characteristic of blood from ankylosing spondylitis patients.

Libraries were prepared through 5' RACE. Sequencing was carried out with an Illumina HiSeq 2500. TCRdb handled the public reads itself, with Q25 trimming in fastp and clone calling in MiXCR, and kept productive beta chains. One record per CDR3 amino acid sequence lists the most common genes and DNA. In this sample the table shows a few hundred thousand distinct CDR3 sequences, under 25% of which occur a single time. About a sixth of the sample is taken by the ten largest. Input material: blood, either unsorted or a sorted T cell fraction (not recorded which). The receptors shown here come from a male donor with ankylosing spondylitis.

The CDR3 region is CASSNGQNNQPQHF. The CDR3 bases are TGTGCCAGCAGCAACGGACAGAACAATCAGCCCCAGCATTTT. This chain uses TRBV9 with TRBJ1-5, with D maybe TRBD1 (6 bases). V was pared by 4 bases and J by 3 bases, with 11 bases between. The germline gives CDR1 SGDLS, CDR2 YYNGEE. The CDR3 totals 14 residues.

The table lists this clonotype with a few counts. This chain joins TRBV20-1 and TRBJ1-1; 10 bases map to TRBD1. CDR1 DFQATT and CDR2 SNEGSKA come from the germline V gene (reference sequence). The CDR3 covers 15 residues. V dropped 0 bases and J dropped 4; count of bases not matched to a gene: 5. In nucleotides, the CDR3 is TGCAGTGCTAGAGATCGGGACAGGGGAGGCACTGAAGCTTTCTTT. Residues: CSARDRDRGGTEAFF.

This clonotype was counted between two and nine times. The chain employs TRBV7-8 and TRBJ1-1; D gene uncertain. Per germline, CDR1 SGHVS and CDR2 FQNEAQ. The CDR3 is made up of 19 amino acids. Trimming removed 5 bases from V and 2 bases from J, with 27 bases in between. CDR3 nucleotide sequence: TGTGCCAGCAGCCCTATAGTCCCAAGGATGGGAAGATTCAACACTGAAGCTTTCTTT. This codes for CASSPIVPRMGRFNTEAFF.

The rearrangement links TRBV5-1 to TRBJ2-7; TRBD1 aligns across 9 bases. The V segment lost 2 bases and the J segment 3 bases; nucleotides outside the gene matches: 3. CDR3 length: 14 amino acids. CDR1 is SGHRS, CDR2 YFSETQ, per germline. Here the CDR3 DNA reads TGCGCCAGCAGCTTCGGACAGGGGAGCTACGAGCAGTACTTC. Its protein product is CASSFGQGSYEQYF.

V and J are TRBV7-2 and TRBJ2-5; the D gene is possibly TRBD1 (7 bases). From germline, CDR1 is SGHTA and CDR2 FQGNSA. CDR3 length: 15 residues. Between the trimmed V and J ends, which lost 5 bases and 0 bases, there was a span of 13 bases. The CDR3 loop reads CASSRRGQNQETQYF. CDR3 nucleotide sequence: TGTGCCAGCAGCCGGAGGGGACAGAACCAAGAGACCCAGTACTTC. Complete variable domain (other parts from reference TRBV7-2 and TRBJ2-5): GAGVSQSPSNKVTEKGKDVELRCDPISGHTALYWYRQSLGQGLEFLIYFQGNSAPDKSGLPSDRFSAERTGGSVSTLTIQRTQQEDSAVYLCASSRRGQNQETQYFGPGTRLLVL.

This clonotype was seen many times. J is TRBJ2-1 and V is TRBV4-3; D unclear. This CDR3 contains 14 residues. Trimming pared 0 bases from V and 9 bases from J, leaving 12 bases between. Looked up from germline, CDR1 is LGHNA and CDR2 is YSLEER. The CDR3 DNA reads TGCGCCAGCAGCCAAGAGAAAGGGTGGGGTGAGCAGTTCTTC. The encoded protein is CASSQEKGWGEQFF.

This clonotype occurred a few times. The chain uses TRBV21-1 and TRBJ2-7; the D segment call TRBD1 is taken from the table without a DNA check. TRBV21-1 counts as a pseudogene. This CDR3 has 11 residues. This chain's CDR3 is CATPGGCEQYF. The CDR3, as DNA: TGTGCCACCCCGGGCGGGTGCGAGCAGTACTTC.

The CDR3 region is CASSWGSGVSGANVLTF. The DNA for the CDR3 is TGTGCCAGCAGCTGGGGATCAGGGGTCTCTGGGGCCAACGTCCTGACTTTC. The chain combines TRBV5-6 with TRBJ2-6, with D maybe TRBD1 (6 bases). V gave up 3 bases and J gave up 0 bases, with 13 bases separating them. Germline loops: CDR1 SGHDT, CDR2 YYEEEE. This CDR3 has 17 residues.

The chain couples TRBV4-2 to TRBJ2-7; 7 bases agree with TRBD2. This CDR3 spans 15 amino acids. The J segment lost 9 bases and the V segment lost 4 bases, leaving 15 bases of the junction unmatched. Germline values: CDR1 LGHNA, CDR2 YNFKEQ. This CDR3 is CASSLLAGVDLVQYF. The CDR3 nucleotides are TGTGCCAGCAGCCTCCTCGCGGGAGTGGATCTAGTGCAGTACTTC.

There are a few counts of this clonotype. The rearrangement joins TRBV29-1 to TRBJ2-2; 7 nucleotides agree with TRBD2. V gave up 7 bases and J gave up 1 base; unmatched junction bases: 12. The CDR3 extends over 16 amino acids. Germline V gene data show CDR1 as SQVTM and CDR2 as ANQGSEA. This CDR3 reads CSAWGVSGGNTGELFF. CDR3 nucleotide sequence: TGCAGCGCCTGGGGGGTTTCGGGAGGGAACACCGGGGAGCTGTTTTTT.

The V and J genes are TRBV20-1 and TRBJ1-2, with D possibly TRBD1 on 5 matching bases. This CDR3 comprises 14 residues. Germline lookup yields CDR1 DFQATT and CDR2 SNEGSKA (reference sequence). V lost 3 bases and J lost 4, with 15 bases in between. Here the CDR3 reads CSASPGAPGYGYTF. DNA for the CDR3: TGCAGTGCTAGTCCCGGGGCGCCGGGCTATGGCTACACCTTC.

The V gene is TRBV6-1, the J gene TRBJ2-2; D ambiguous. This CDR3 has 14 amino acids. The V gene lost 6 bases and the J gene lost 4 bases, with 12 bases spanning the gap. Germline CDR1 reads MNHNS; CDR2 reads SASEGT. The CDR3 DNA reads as TGTGCCAGCAGATGGACGCCCCCCACCGGGGAGCTGTTTTTT. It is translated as CASRWTPPTGELFF.

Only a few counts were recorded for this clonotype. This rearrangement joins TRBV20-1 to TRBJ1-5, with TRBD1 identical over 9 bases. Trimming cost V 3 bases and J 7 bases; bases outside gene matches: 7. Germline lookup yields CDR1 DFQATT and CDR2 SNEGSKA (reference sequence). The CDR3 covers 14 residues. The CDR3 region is CSASRTGDRQPQHF. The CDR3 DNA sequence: TGCAGTGCTAGCAGGACAGGGGATAGGCAGCCCCAGCATTTT.

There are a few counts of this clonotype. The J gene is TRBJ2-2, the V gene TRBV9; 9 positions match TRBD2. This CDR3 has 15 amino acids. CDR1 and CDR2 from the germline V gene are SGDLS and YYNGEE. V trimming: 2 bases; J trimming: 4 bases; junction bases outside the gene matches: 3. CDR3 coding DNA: TGTGCCAGCAGCGTTGAGCGGGAGGCCACCGGGGAGCTGTTTTTT. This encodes CASSVEREATGELFF.

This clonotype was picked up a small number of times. The CDR3 loop reads CSASERLAGLYKQYF. The CDR3 DNA reads as TGCAGTGCTAGTGAAAGACTAGCGGGACTGTATAAGCAGTACTTC. V is TRBV20-1 and J is TRBJ2-7; 11 bases are shared with TRBD2. Germline trimming cut 3 bases from V and 8 bases from J; bases unmatched to any gene: 12. Germline CDR1 reads DFQATT; CDR2 reads SNEGSKA (reference sequence). The CDR3 runs 15 residues.

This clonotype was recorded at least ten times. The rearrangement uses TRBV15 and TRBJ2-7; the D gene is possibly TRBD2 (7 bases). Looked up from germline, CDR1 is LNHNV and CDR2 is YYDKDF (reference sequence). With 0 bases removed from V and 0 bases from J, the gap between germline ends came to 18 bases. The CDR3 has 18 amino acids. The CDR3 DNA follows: TGTGCCACCAGCAGAGATCGTTTGCTAGCGGACAGCTCCTACGAGCAGTACTTC. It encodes CATSRDRLLADSSYEQYF.

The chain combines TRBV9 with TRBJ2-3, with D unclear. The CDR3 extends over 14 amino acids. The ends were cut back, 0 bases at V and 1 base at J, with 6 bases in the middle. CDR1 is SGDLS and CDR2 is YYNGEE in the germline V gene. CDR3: CASSVGVGTDTQYF. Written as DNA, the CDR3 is TGTGCCAGCAGCGTAGGAGTTGGCACAGATACGCAGTATTTT.

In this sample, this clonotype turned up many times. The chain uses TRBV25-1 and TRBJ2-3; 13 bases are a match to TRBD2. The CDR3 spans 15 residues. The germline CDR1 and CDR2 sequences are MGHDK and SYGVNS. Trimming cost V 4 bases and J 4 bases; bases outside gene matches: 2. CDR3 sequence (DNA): TGTGCCAGCAGTGTTACTAGCGGGGGGGCAGATACGCAGTATTTT. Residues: CASSVTSGGADTQYF. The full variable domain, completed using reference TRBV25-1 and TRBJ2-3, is EADIYQTPRYLVIGTGKKITLECSQTMGHDKMYWYQQDPGMELHLIHYSYGVNSTEKGDLSSESTVSRIRTEHFPLTLESARPSHTSQYLCASSVTSGGADTQYFGPGTRLTVL.

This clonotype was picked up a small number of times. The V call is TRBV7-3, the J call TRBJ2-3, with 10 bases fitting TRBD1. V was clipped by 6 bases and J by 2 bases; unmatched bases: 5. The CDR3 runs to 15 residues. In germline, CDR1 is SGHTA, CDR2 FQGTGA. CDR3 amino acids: CASSPDRGPTDTQYF. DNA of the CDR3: TGTGCCAGCAGTCCCGACAGGGGGCCCACAGATACGCAGTATTTT. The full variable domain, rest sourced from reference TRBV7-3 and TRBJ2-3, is GAGVSQTPSNKVTEKGKYVELRCDPISGHTALYWYRQSLGQGPEFLIYFQGTGAADDSGLPNDRFFAVRPEGSVSTLKIQRTERGDSAVYLCASSPDRGPTDTQYFGPGTRLTVL.